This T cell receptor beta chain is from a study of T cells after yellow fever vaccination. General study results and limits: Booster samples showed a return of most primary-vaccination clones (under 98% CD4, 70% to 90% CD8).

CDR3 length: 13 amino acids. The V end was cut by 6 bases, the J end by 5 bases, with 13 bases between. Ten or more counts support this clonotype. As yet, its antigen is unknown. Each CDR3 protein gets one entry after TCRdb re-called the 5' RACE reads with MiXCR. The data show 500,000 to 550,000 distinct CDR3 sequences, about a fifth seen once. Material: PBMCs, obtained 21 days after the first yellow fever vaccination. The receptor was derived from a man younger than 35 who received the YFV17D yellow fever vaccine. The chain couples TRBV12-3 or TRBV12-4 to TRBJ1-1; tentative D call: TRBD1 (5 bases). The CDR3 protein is CASSPPGRTEAFF. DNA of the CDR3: TGTGCCAGCAGCCCTCCAGGGAGGACTGAAGCTTTCTTT.